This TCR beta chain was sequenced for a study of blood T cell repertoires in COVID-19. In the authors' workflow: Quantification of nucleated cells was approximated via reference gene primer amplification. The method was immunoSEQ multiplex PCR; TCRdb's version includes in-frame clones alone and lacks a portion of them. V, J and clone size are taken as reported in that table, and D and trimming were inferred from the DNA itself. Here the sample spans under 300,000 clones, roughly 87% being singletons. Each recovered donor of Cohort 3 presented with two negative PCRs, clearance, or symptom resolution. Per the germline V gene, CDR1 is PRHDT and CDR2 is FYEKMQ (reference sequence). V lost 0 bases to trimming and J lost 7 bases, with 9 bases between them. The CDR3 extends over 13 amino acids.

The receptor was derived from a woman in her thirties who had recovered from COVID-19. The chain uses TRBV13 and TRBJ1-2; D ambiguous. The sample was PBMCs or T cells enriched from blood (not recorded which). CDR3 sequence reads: CASSLGQSGGYTF. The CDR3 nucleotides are TGTGCCAGCAGCTTAGGACAGTCAGGTGGCTACACCTTC.